These T cell receptor beta chains were read from a single sample in a study of T cell responses to AZD1222 COVID-19 vaccine. Using immunoSEQ multiplex PCR, the repertoire was profiled, and TCRdb retains in-frame clones only, with some absent. Here the sample spans about 86,000 clones, roughly 89% being singletons. The source was peripheral blood, collected on day 0 of AZD1222 vaccination. The origin of the receptors is an adult in good health. The CDR3 runs from the conserved cysteine through the conserved F or W. The D gene is left open where the match is weak. Clone size is shown for a subset of rows, as once, few, many or a class of expanded clone.

TRBJ2-6	TRBV9	NA	NA	TGTGCCAGCAGGGGCTCTGGGGCCAACGTCCTGACTTTC	CASRGSGANVLTF
TRBJ2-7	TRBV2	NA	NA	TGTGCCAGCAGTGTTCTATCCTCCTACGAGCAGTACTTC	CASSVLSSYEQYF
TRBJ2-3	TRBV19	NA	TRBD1	TGTGCCAGTAGTATGGACCCGACAGGGGGCATTTTAGATACGCAGTATTTT	CASSMDPTGGILDTQYF
TRBJ2-7	TRBV10-3	once	TRBD2	TGTGCCATCACACCGGGACTAGCGGGACCAAGGGGGAGGGAGCAGTACTTC	CAITPGLAGPRGREQYF
TRBJ1-6	TRBV9	medium-sized	NA	TGTGCCAGCAGCGTTGCGATGCTAAATTCACCCCTCCACTTT	CASSVAMLNSPLHF
TRBJ2-3	TRBV30	NA	NA	TGTGCCTGGAGTCGGTTTAGTACTAGCACAGATACGCAGTATTTT	CAWSRFSTSTDTQYF
TRBJ2-7	TRBV11-2	NA	TRBD1	TGTGCCAGCAGCCAACGACAGGGTCCTCCCCCACGAGAGGAGTACTTC	CASSQRQGPPPREEYF
TRBJ2-7	TRBV6-5	few	TRBD1	TGTGCCTTAGACAGGGGACAGTACGAGCAGTACTTC	CALDRGQYEQYF
TRBJ2-7	TRBV4-2	NA	TRBD2	TGTGCCAGCAGCCAAGAAGGGGGGACTAGCGGGAGGGCCGGGAACGAGCAGTACTTC	CASSQEGGTSGRAGNEQYF
TRBJ2-3	TRBV7-2	NA	NA	TGTGCCAGCAGAAGAGGGGCTAGCACAGATACGCAGTATTTT	CASRRGASTDTQYF
TRBJ2-3	TRBV12-3/TRBV12-4	NA	NA	TGTGCCAGCAGTTTCTCCAGCCCTACGCAGTATTTT	CASSFSSPTQYF
TRBJ2-1	TRBV10-3	NA	TRBD2	TGTGCCATCGCGGGCCTAGCGGGAGGGTACAATGAGCAGTTCTTC	CAIAGLAGGYNEQFF
TRBJ1-5	TRBV9	once	NA	TGTGCCAGCAGCGTAGGCGAAGTTTCAAAGCCCCAGCATTTT	CASSVGEVSKPQHF
TRBJ2-5	TRBV19	NA	NA	TGTGCCAGTGGCCCGAGACTACAAGAGACCCAGTACTTC	CASGPRLQETQYF
TRBJ1-3	TRBV6-5	NA	NA	TGTGCCAGCAGTCCCGGACTCTCTGGAAACACCATATATTTT	CASSPGLSGNTIYF
TRBJ2-2	TRBV7-2	NA	NA	TGTGCCAGCAGCTTGAGGTTAACGAACACCGGGGAGCTGTTTTTT	CASSLRLTNTGELFF
TRBJ1-1	TRBV12-5	NA	TRBD1	TGTGCTAGTGGTTTTGAAGGACAGGGTAAGTCTGAAGCTTTCTTT	CASGFEGQGKSEAFF
TRBJ2-1	TRBV5-4	NA	NA	TGTGCCAGCAGCTTGCGGGGCTCCTACAATGAGCAGTTCTTC	CASSLRGSYNEQFF
TRBJ2-1	TRBV28	NA	TRBD2	TGTGCCAGCAGTTTATGGGCTAGCGGGAGGGCCTATGAGCAGTTCTTC	CASSLWASGRAYEQFF
TRBJ1-1	TRBV6-2/TRBV6-3	NA	NA	TGTGCCAGCAGTTATCAGCTGAACACTGAAGCTTTCTTT	CASSYQLNTEAFF
TRBJ2-1	TRBV10-3	NA	TRBD2	TGTGCCATCGCCGGACTAGATGAGCAGTTCTTC	CAIAGLDEQFF
TRBJ1-4	TRBV27	NA	NA	TGTGCCAGCCGATATTCAGGGCCTGGTAATGAAAAACTGTTTTTT	CASRYSGPGNEKLFF
TRBJ2-2	TRBV30	medium-sized	NA	TGTGCCTGGAGTGTTTCGGAGCTGGGCACCGGGGAGCTGTTTTTT	CAWSVSELGTGELFF
TRBJ1-5	TRBV5-5	NA	NA	TGTGCCAGCAGCTTGGGACAGGTAAATCAGCCCCAGCATTTT	CASSLGQVNQPQHF
TRBJ1-1	TRBV7-6	NA	NA	TGTGCCAGCAGCCCCTCCCTGGGGCAGGGGCGGTCTGAAGCTTTCTTT	CASSPSLGQGRSEAFF
TRBJ2-7	TRBV18	NA	TRBD1	TGTGCCAGCTCTCGTCAGCCGGGACAGGGGAGCAACGAGCAGTACTTC	CASSRQPGQGSNEQYF
TRBJ2-3	TRBV5-1	NA	TRBD1	TGCGCCAGCAGCAGGGGACAGGGGAAATCCACAGATACGCAGTATTTT	CASSRGQGKSTDTQYF
TRBJ1-1	TRBV19	NA	TRBD1	TGTGCCAGTTTTCGGACAGGGGGCACTGAAGCTTTCTTT	CASFRTGGTEAFF
TRBJ2-2	TRBV27	NA	NA	TGTGCCAGCAGAGCCCAGGGGGGCCTGAACACCGGGGAGCTGTTTTTT	CASRAQGGLNTGELFF
TRBJ2-1	TRBV5-1	NA	TRBD2	TGCGCCAGCAGCTCGGACCAACCGGGACTAGCGGGAAGGGGGCCGGAGTTCTTC	CASSSDQPGLAGRGPEFF
TRBJ2-6	TRBV5-8	NA	NA	TGTGCCAGCAGCTTGGGGGCCTCTGGGGCCAACGTCCTGACTTTC	CASSLGASGANVLTF
TRBJ2-2	TRBV6-5	NA	NA	TGTGCCAGCAGTTACTCGACGGGGGCCCGGGCCGGGGAGCTGTTTTTT	CASSYSTGARAGELFF
TRBJ2-1	TRBV29-1	NA	NA	TGCAGCGTTGTACGACTTCTTAGGCGGGGGCTTATCGGTGAGCAGTTCTTC	CSVVRLLRRGLIGEQFF
TRBJ1-2	TRBV5-1	NA	TRBD1	TGCGCCAGCAGCTTGGGGGACAGGGCTAACTATGGCTACACCTTC	CASSLGDRANYGYTF
TRBJ1-5	TRBV6-5	NA	TRBD1	TGTGCCAGCAGCTCCACAGGGGGCAATCAGCCCCAGCATTTT	CASSSTGGNQPQHF
TRBJ1-1	TRBV11-2	once	NA	TGTGCCAGCAGCCCCTTTCGACCGAACACTGAAGCTTTCTTT	CASSPFRPNTEAFF
TRBJ2-3	TRBV18	NA	NA	TGTGCCAGCTCACCAGGCAGGGGAGCGGCGCTCGATAGCACAGATACGCAGTATTTT	CASSPGRGAALDSTDTQYF
TRBJ2-5	TRBV6-5	few	NA	TGTGCCAGCAGTTCGTCCCGGGGTGAGACCCAGTACTTC	CASSSSRGETQYF
TRBJ2-7	TRBV5-1	NA	NA	TGCGCCAGCAGCTTGGATACACACTCCTACGAGCAGTACTTC	CASSLDTHSYEQYF
TRBJ1-4	TRBV30	once	NA	TGTGCCTGGAGTCTCATTGCCGGGGCCGAAAAACTGTTTTTT	CAWSLIAGAEKLFF
TRBJ1-2	TRBV3-1/TRBV3-2	NA	NA	TGTGCCAGCAGCCAAGATCAGACCACCTATGGCTACACCTTC	CASSQDQTTYGYTF
TRBJ2-1	TRBV5-1	NA	TRBD1	TGCGCCAGCAGCTCCTCGGGACAGGGCTACAATGAGCAGTTCTTC	CASSSSGQGYNEQFF
TRBJ1-2	TRBV10-3	NA	NA	TGTGCCATCAGAGAGGGGGGTACTATAGATGGCTACACCTTC	CAIREGGTIDGYTF